This record looks at one T cell receptor beta chain sequence and its context. PCR used 60 Vbeta primers and 13 Jbeta primers. The repertoire was sequenced with immunoSEQ multiplex PCR; TCRdb's copy has only in-frame clones and lacks some. The table includes about 160,000 clones, nearly 80% detected once. This record comes from a study of cytomegalovirus exposure and HLA in healthy donors. Whole-study context: Inside one of the first data releases sat around 86 million unique TCRs taken from HLA-typed donors.

The sequence was obtained from a woman aged 45-65 years in good health and CMV-seropositive. The sequencing input was PBMCs.

The CDR3 here is CASSLARTSGETQYF. The CDR3 DNA sequence: TGTGCCAGCAGCTTAGCGAGGACTAGCGGGGAGACCCAGTACTTC. The rearrangement links TRBV7-2 to TRBJ2-5; TRBD2 agrees at 11 bases. This CDR3 has 15 residues. Germline V gene sequence: CDR1 SGHTA, CDR2 FQGNSA. With V trimmed by 0 bases and J by 5 bases, 2 bases remained unmatched.